One and the same sample provided the 16 T cell receptor beta chains below, sequenced in a study of shared clonotypes between healthy human individuals. The data were produced by immunoSEQ multiplex PCR, yet TCRdb's version contains in-frame clones alone and is incomplete. Of some 2,100,000 clones listed, approximately 94% are singletons. The sample taken for sequencing was naive CD4+ T cells sorted from blood. Subset given: CD45RA+ positively selected. Receptor source: a man between 18 and 35 years old in good health.

The chain uses TRBV5-1 and TRBJ2-2; 8 positions match TRBD2. This CDR3 has 15 amino acids. Germline loops: CDR1 SGHRS, CDR2 YFSETQ. V gave up 7 bases and J gave up 4 bases; unmatched junction bases: 9. CDR3 loop: CASFHREGFTGELFF. CDR3 sequence (DNA): TGCGCCAGCTTCCACCGGGAGGGCTTCACCGGGGAGCTGTTTTTT.

The DNA for the CDR3 is TGTGCCAGCAGCTTGGGTCGCGGGGGAGTCTCCTACAATGAGCAGTTCTTC. It is translated as CASSLGRGGVSYNEQFF. The rearrangement joins TRBV5-6 to TRBJ2-1; 7 bases match TRBD2. CDR3 size: 17 residues. Trimming cost V 0 bases and J 0 bases; bases outside gene matches: 6. Looked up from germline, CDR1 is SGHDT and CDR2 is YYEEEE.

The chain combines TRBV18 with TRBJ1-1; a possible D gene is TRBD1 (5 bases). Deletions cut 0 bases from V and 3 bases from J, with 11 bases between. The CDR3 runs to 15 residues. In germline, CDR1 is KGHSH, CDR2 LQKENI. The CDR3 sequence is CASSPPGREDTEAFF. The CDR3 nucleotides are TGTGCCAGCTCACCACCGGGCAGGGAGGACACTGAAGCTTTCTTT.

The genes are TRBV5-4 and TRBJ1-4, with D unresolved. The germline gives CDR1 SGHNT, CDR2 YYREEE (reference sequence). Trimming took off 6 bases at V and 8 bases at J, with 17 bases between the two ends. This CDR3 is 14 amino acids long. DNA for the CDR3: TGTGCCAGCACCCCGGGCCAGACGGGCGAAAAACTGTTTTTT. Translated, it gives CASTPGQTGEKLFF.

This clone was recorded a few times. V and J are TRBV10-3 and TRBJ2-2; a possible D gene is TRBD2 (5 bases). V was shortened by 6 bases and J by 3 bases, with 8 bases between the two germline ends. Looked up from germline, CDR1 is ENHRY and CDR2 is SYGVKD. The CDR3 is 13 amino acids. As DNA, the CDR3 is TGTGCCATCAGGGGGAGTGACACCGGGGAGCTGTTTTTT. Its protein product is CAIRGSDTGELFF.

V usage is TRBV5-1 and J usage is TRBJ1-1; D is perhaps TRBD1 (5 bases). The germline V and J ends were trimmed by 4 bases and 4 bases, with 14 bases remaining between them. Germline V CDR1 and CDR2: SGHRS, YFSETQ. This CDR3 contains 14 residues. The CDR3 bases are TGCGCCAGCAGCCCCGGGGGAGGGAGCACTGAAGCTTTCTTT. This sequence encodes CASSPGGGSTEAFF. The entire variable domain, with the rest obtained from reference TRBV5-1 and TRBJ1-1, is as follows: KAGVTQTPRYLIKTRGQQVTLSCSPISGHRSVSWYQQTPGQGLQFLFEYFSETQRNKGNFPGRFSGRQFSNSRSEMNVSTLELGDSALYLCASSPGGGSTEAFFGQGTRLTVV.

The chain links TRBV4-1 to TRBJ1-2; D is undetermined. Deletions cut 1 base from V and 8 bases from J, with 14 bases between. The germline gives CDR1 MGHRA, CDR2 YSYEKL. This CDR3 comprises 14 residues. The CDR3 protein is CASSQGTALGGYTF. The CDR3 bases are TGCGCCAGCAGCCAAGGAACGGCCCTGGGGGGCTACACCTTC.

The chain has TRBV7-2 and TRBJ1-5, with a possible D match to TRBD1 (5 bases). V lost 1 base to trimming and J lost 3 bases, with 10 bases between them. This CDR3 is 15 amino acids long. Germline loops: CDR1 SGHTA, CDR2 FQGNSA. The CDR3 spells CASSLGGVLNQPQHF. In nucleotides, the CDR3 is TGTGCCAGCAGCTTAGGGGGGGTCCTCAATCAGCCCCAGCATTTT.

This chain links TRBV2 with TRBJ1-1; 8 bases match TRBD1. V shed 4 bases, J shed 4 bases, and the junction held 5 bases outside the gene matches. In germline, CDR1 is SNHLY, CDR2 FYNNEI. The CDR3 extends over 14 amino acids. CDR3 in amino acids: CASSGQGSSTEAFF. The CDR3 DNA follows: TGTGCCAGCAGTGGACAGGGGTCGAGCACTGAAGCTTTCTTT. Looking up the rest from reference TRBV2 and TRBJ1-1 gives the full variable domain: EPEVTQTPSHQVTQMGQEVILRCVPISNHLYFYWYRQILGQKVEFLVSFYNNEISEKSEIFDDQFSVERPDGSNFTLKIRSTKLEDSAMYFCASSGQGSSTEAFFGQGTRLTVV.

Regarding this clone: The identical CDR3 is also encoded by other nucleotide sequences in the sample. The rearrangement uses TRBV6-1 and TRBJ2-7; 10 bases match TRBD1. The J segment lost 3 bases and the V segment lost 11 bases, leaving 4 bases of the junction unmatched. Germline values: CDR1 MNHNS, CDR2 SASEGT. CDR3 size: 12 residues. The CDR3 spells CASRDRGYEQYF. CDR3 coding DNA: TGTGCCTCCCGGGACAGGGGCTACGAGCAGTACTTC.

A remark on this clone: Other DNA sequences in the same sample also yield this CDR3. The V gene is TRBV6-5, the J gene TRBJ2-2; tentative D call: TRBD1 (6 bases). V was clipped by 6 bases and J by 1 base, with 9 bases between them. Per germline, CDR1 MNHEY and CDR2 SVGAGI. The CDR3 spans 14 residues. The CDR3 reads CASRWTENTGELFF. The DNA for the CDR3 is TGTGCCAGCAGATGGACAGAGAACACCGGGGAGCTGTTTTTT.

The rearrangement joins TRBV5-4 to TRBJ1-4; the D is unclear. Germline loops: CDR1 SGHNT, CDR2 YYREEE (reference sequence). This CDR3 has 13 amino acids. V was pared by 1 base and J by 7 bases, with 8 bases between. CDR3 DNA: TGTGCCAGCAGCTTGCGAGGAGTTGAAAAACTGTTTTTT. This gives the protein CASSLRGVEKLFF.

This clone has just one count. The chain joins TRBV5-1 to TRBJ1-5; weak D call: TRBD1 (5 bases). The V end lost 4 bases, the J end lost 5 bases, and 10 bases lay between the germline ends. The CDR3 sequence is 13 residues long. The germline gives CDR1 SGHRS, CDR2 YFSETQ. As DNA, the CDR3 is TGCGCCAGCAGCCCTGAGGGGCATCAGCCCCAGCATTTT. It translates to CASSPEGHQPQHF.

This rearrangement joins TRBV11-2 to TRBJ2-1; tentative D call: TRBD1 (5 bases). The CDR3 has 18 residues. Germline V gene data show CDR1 as SGHAT and CDR2 as FQNNGV. V was pared by 5 bases and J by 0 bases, with 20 bases between. CDR3 region: CASSPVQGSFSSYNEQFF. The CDR3 region has the DNA TGTGCCAGCAGCCCGGTGCAGGGCTCCTTCAGCTCCTACAATGAGCAGTTCTTC.

This clone came up many times. The chain has TRBV9 and TRBJ1-1; D is possibly TRBD1 (5 bases). The CDR3 has 16 amino acids. Trimming left V 4 bases short and J 3 bases short, with 19 bases between. CDR1 is SGDLS, CDR2 YYNGEE, per germline. CDR3 in amino acids: CASSLNLNAGYTEAFF. CDR3 nucleotides: TGTGCCAGCAGCCTCAATTTAAACGCAGGGTACACTGAAGCTTTCTTT.

The rearrangement uses TRBV11-3 and TRBJ2-3, with 10 bases that match TRBD2. The V gene's germline CDR1 is SGHNT and CDR2 YENEEA. V lost 3 bases, J lost 5 bases, and 5 bases stayed unmatched. This CDR3 is 15 amino acids long. The CDR3 protein is CASSFTSGTLDTQYF. The CDR3 DNA follows: TGTGCCAGCAGCTTTACTAGCGGGACTTTAGATACGCAGTATTTT.